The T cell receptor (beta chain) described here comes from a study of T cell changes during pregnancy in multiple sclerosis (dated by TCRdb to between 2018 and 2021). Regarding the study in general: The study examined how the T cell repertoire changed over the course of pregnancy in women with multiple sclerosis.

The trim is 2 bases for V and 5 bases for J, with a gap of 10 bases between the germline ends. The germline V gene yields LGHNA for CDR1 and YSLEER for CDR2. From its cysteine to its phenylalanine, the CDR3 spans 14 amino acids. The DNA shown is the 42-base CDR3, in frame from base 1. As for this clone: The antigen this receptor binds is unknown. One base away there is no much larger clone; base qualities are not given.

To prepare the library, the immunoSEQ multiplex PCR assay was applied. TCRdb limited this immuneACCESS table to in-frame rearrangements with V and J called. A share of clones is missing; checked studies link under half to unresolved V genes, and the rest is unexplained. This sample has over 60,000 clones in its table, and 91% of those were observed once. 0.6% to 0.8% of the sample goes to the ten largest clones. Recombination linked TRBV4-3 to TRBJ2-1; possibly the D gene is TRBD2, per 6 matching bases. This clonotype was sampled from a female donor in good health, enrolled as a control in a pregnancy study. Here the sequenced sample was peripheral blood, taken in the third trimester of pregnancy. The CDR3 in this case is CASSQWGENNEQFF. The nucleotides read TGCGCCAGCAGCCAATGGGGGGAAAACAATGAGCAGTTCTTC.